Below, one T cell receptor beta chain is given with its context. Its antigen is still unknown. The sample belongs to a study of shared clonotypes between healthy human individuals. Germline V CDR1 and CDR2: KGHSH, LQKENI. The CDR3 consists of 14 residues. Between the trimmed V and J ends, which lost 3 bases and 0 bases, there was a span of 9 bases. The assay was immunoSEQ multiplex PCR, and TCRdb's table has in-frame clones only and misses some. Of some 700,000 clones listed, about 92% are singletons. Overall study findings and caveats: Naive CD4 clonotypes were shared across several donors at 4% to 5%.

The receptor comes from a man younger than 30 in good health. Some clones in this sample may be carry-over from other donors' samples. The rearrangement joins TRBV18 to TRBJ2-7, with TRBD1 as a possible D gene (5 bases). Sequencing input: memory CD8+ T cells from PBMCs. Subset defined: CD45RO+ cells pooled with CCR7-negative TemRA cells. The CDR3 protein is CASSPQGSSYEQYF. The CDR3 bases are TGTGCCAGCTCACCGCAGGGCAGCTCCTACGAGCAGTACTTC.